This T cell receptor (beta chain) comes out of a study of blood T cell repertoires in COVID-19. The data were produced by immunoSEQ multiplex PCR, yet TCRdb's version contains in-frame clones alone and is incomplete. The sample includes around 150,000 clones, about 90% seen only once; the top ten take 4.8%. This clone was counted once. Germline V CDR1 and CDR2: SEHNR, FQNEAQ (reference sequence). The CDR3 contains 14 residues. Trimming stripped 1 base from V and 8 bases from J, with 11 bases between. The sequence derives from a man younger than 40 with COVID-19, enrolled during active disease. Sequencing input: peripheral blood. The chain recombines TRBV7-9 with TRBJ2-2; D call uncertain. As DNA, the CDR3 is TGTGCCAGCAGCTTAGATGTGGCGGCGGGGGAGCTGTTTTTT. As protein: CASSLDVAAGELFF.